One and the same sample provided the 28 T cell receptor beta chains below, sequenced in a study of T cells in tumors after PD-1 blockade. Profiled with immunoSEQ multiplex PCR; TCRdb holds only in-frame clones, not every one. The sample shows tens of thousands of clones, 60% to 80% of them seen only once. The sample in question was PBMCs, obtained before anti-PD-1 treatment. The receptors come from a human donor with basal cell carcinoma.

V is TRBV7-2 and J is TRBJ2-7, with TRBD2 as a possible D gene (7 bases). CDR1 SGHTA and CDR2 FQGNSA come from the germline V gene. The CDR3 covers 14 residues. The V gene lost 1 base and the J gene lost 7 bases, with 14 bases spanning the gap. Here the CDR3 reads CASSLVWGGGEQYF. CDR3 sequence (DNA): TGTGCCAGCAGCTTAGTCTGGGGGGGCGGTGAGCAGTACTTC.

This clone was observed a few times. The V call is TRBV20-1, the J call TRBJ2-5, with D tentatively TRBD1 (8 bases). Germline V lookup: CDR1 DFQATT, CDR2 SNEGSKA (reference sequence). The CDR3 runs 16 residues. V was cut by 3 bases and J by 5 bases, with 22 bases left in between. The CDR3, as DNA: TGCAGTGCTAGTCGGGGGGCAGGGGGCGCCTCGGAGACCCAGTACTTC. It encodes CSASRGAGGASETQYF.

V gene TRBV6-5 combines with J gene TRBJ2-7; D not resolved. V lost 5 bases and J lost 7, with 15 bases in between. CDR1 is MNHEY and CDR2 is SVGAGI in the germline V gene. This CDR3 has 13 amino acids. The CDR3 spells CASSPGLGREQYF. The CDR3 DNA reads as TGTGCCAGCAGTCCTGGTCTAGGGCGGGAGCAGTACTTC.

The gene calls are TRBV28 and TRBJ1-2, with D perhaps TRBD1 (6 bases). CDR1 and CDR2 (germline): MDHEN, SYDVKM. CDR3 length: 13 residues. Deletions cut 5 bases from V and 3 bases from J, with 10 bases between. Here the CDR3 reads CASSTGSYYGYTF. The CDR3 nucleotides read TGTGCCAGCAGTACAGGGTCCTACTATGGCTACACCTTC.

The J gene is TRBJ2-1, the V gene TRBV6-4, with 7 bases aligning to TRBD1. This CDR3 spans 13 amino acids. Germline V CDR1 and CDR2: MRHNA, SNTAGT. Germline trimming cut 5 bases from V and 9 bases from J; bases unmatched to any gene: 7. DNA for the CDR3: TGTGCCAGCAGTCAGGACAGGATAGGTGAGCAGTTCTTC. This gives the protein CASSQDRIGEQFF.

This clone was seen a handful of times. V gene TRBV27 combines with J gene TRBJ2-1, with D possibly being TRBD1 (5 bases). Germline CDR1 is MNHEY and CDR2 is SMNVEV (reference sequence). The CDR3 contains 13 residues. The V gene lost 5 bases and the J gene lost 3 bases, with 8 bases spanning the gap. In DNA, the CDR3 is TGTGCCAGCAGTCCCGACAGCTACAATGAGCAGTTCTTC. It codes for CASSPDSYNEQFF.

This chain uses TRBV19 with TRBJ1-6; 9 nucleotides align to TRBD1. Trimming at V came to 9 bases and at J to 14 bases, leaving 11 bases not matched to a gene. Germline CDR1 is LNHDA and CDR2 is SQIVND (reference sequence). The CDR3 contains 13 residues. CDR3 residues: CASHGTGITTLHF. The DNA for the CDR3 is TGTGCCAGCCACGGGACAGGGATCACCACCCTCCACTTT. Filled out from reference TRBV19 and TRBJ1-6, the complete variable domain reads DGGITQSPKYLFRKEGQNVTLSCEQNLNHDAMYWYRQDPGQGLRLIYYSQIVNDFQKGDIAEGYSVSREKKESFPLTVTSAQKNPTAFYLCASHGTGITTLHFGNGTRLTVT.

CDR3 sequence (DNA): TGCAGCGTTCTTCTAGCGGGCCATAACCAAGAGACCCAGTACTTC. Translating gives CSVLLAGHNQETQYF. The chain joins TRBV29-1 to TRBJ2-5; 8 nucleotides align to TRBD2. Per the germline V gene, CDR1 is SQVTM and CDR2 is ANQGSEA. This CDR3 has 15 amino acids. The J segment lost 0 bases and the V segment lost 5 bases, leaving 8 bases of the junction unmatched.

The rearrangement uses TRBV2 and TRBJ2-5, with 9 bases lining up with TRBD1. The CDR3 has 16 amino acids. V dropped 6 bases and J dropped 7; count of bases not matched to a gene: 15. Germline CDR1 reads SNHLY; CDR2 reads FYNNEI. CDR3 DNA: TGTGCCAGCAGGGGGGGGTCCGACAGGGGGTCGGGGACCCAGTACTTC. This codes for CASRGGSDRGSGTQYF.

This clone has a handful of counts. The rearrangement joins TRBV7-2 to TRBJ2-5; 9 bases agree with TRBD1. Germline V gives CDR1 SGHTA, CDR2 FQGNSA. V lost 5 bases, J lost 5 bases, and 6 bases stayed unmatched. The CDR3 contains 14 residues. The CDR3 nucleotides are TGTGCCAGCAGCGCACGGACAGGGGAGGAGACCCAGTACTTC. Protein sequence: CASSARTGEETQYF.

The rearrangement links TRBV9 to TRBJ2-1, with TRBD1 matching 9 bases. Germline V gene data show CDR1 as SGDLS and CDR2 as YYNGEE. CDR3 length equals 16 residues. J was trimmed by 6 bases and V by 4 bases; bases with no gene match: 11. This chain's CDR3 is CASSLLGTGPGNEQFF. CDR3 coding DNA: TGTGCCAGCAGCCTCCTCGGGACAGGGCCTGGCAATGAGCAGTTCTTC.

J is TRBJ2-7 and V is TRBV6-6; TRBD1 matches at 7 bases. CDR1 and CDR2 from the germline V gene are MNHNY and SVGAGI (reference sequence). The CDR3 is 15 residues long. After removal of 2 bases from V and 3 bases from J, the junction contained 7 bases not matched to a gene. This CDR3 reads CASSYSTGTVYEQYF. CDR3 nucleotide sequence: TGTGCCAGCAGTTACAGCACCGGGACAGTCTACGAGCAGTACTTC.

CDR3 region: CASTGDTGELFF. In DNA form, the CDR3 reads TGTGCCAGCACAGGGGACACCGGGGAGCTGTTTTTT. This chain joins TRBV2 and TRBJ2-2, with TRBD1 as a possible D gene (6 bases). The CDR3 sequence is 12 residues long. V was shortened by 7 bases and J by 3 bases, with 6 bases between the two germline ends. From germline, CDR1 is SNHLY and CDR2 FYNNEI. Drawing the rest from reference TRBV2 and TRBJ2-2, the complete variable domain is EPEVTQTPSHQVTQMGQEVILRCVPISNHLYFYWYRQILGQKVEFLVSFYNNEISEKSEIFDDQFSVERPDGSNFTLKIRSTKLEDSAMYFCASTGDTGELFFGEGSRLTVL.

The V call is TRBV27, the J call TRBJ2-1, with D perhaps TRBD2 (6 bases). Germline CDR1 reads MNHEY; CDR2 reads SMNVEV (reference sequence). V lost 6 bases and J lost 8, with 8 bases in between. The CDR3 consists of 11 residues. The CDR3: CASRKRDEQFF. DNA of the CDR3: TGTGCCAGCAGGAAGCGGGATGAGCAGTTCTTC.

This sequence joins TRBV30 and TRBJ2-5; D gene uncertain. Germline V gives CDR1 GTSNPN, CDR2 SVGIG (reference sequence). This CDR3 contains 13 residues. Trimming stripped 2 bases from V and 5 bases from J, with 12 bases between. Here the CDR3 reads CAWSIGVQETQYF. The DNA for the CDR3 is TGTGCCTGGAGTATAGGTGTTCAGGAGACCCAGTACTTC.

This clone was recorded once. V is TRBV12-3 or TRBV12-4 and J is TRBJ2-1, with D uncertain. Trimming removed 3 bases from V and 8 bases from J, with 5 bases in between. CDR3 length: 11 residues. DNA for the CDR3: TGTGCCAGCAGTTTTGCCCATGAGCAGTTCTTC. Translation: CASSFAHEQFF.

CDR3 nucleotide sequence: TGTGCCAGCAGCTCCATCGGGTGGGAGCGGGAGACCCAGTACTTC. Its translation is CASSSIGWERETQYF. The chain joins TRBV27 to TRBJ2-5; D might be TRBD2 (5 bases). Between the trimmed V and J ends, which lost 6 bases and 5 bases, there was a span of 19 bases. Germline loops: CDR1 MNHEY, CDR2 SMNVEV (reference sequence). The CDR3 covers 15 residues.

In DNA form, the CDR3 reads TGTGCCAGCCTACGCTCGGCGGGGGGATCAGATACGCAGTATTTT. This gives the protein CASLRSAGGSDTQYF. The V gene is TRBV18, the J gene TRBJ2-3; TRBD2 matches at 8 bases. V lost 8 bases to trimming and J lost 4 bases; unmatched junction nucleotides: 11. Germline CDR1 KGHSH, CDR2 LQKENI. The CDR3 spans 15 residues.

The rearrangement joins TRBV28 to TRBJ2-7, with a tentative D call TRBD2 (6 bases). CDR3 size: 15 residues. Germline CDR1 MDHEN, CDR2 SYDVKM. Trimming pared 7 bases from V and 2 bases from J, leaving 18 bases between. CDR3 residues: CASTPLPGRPYEQYF. In nucleotides, the CDR3 is TGTGCCAGCACCCCCCTCCCCGGGAGACCCTACGAGCAGTACTTC.

The chain is built from TRBV5-1 and TRBJ2-3, with 7 bases aligning to TRBD2. The CDR3 length is 15 residues. Germline assignment: CDR1 SGHRS and CDR2 YFSETQ. With 7 bases clipped from V and 0 bases from J, the junction kept 8 bases outside the gene matches. This chain's CDR3 is CASGPGRPSTDTQYF. CDR3 nucleotides: TGCGCCAGCGGACCCGGGAGGCCAAGCACAGATACGCAGTATTTT.

This clone has a single count. The V and J genes are TRBV9 and TRBJ2-1, with no clear D. The germline V gene has CDR1 SGDLS and CDR2 YYNGEE. V lost 0 bases and J lost 0, with 10 bases in between. The CDR3 has 16 residues. The CDR3 nucleotides read TGTGCCAGCAGCGTAGATCCGGGTAGCTCCTACAATGAGCAGTTCTTC. This gives the protein CASSVDPGSSYNEQFF.

V is TRBV12-3 or TRBV12-4 and J is TRBJ1-2; D is undetermined. This CDR3 has 11 residues. Trimming removed 1 base at V and 5 bases at J, with 2 bases between. This CDR3 is CASSLGYGYTF. CDR3 DNA: TGTGCCAGCAGTTTAGGATATGGCTACACCTTC.

The chain recombines TRBV10-3 with TRBJ1-1; tentative D call: TRBD1 (5 bases). V was clipped by 3 bases and J by 2 bases, with 13 bases between them. The CDR3 runs to 15 residues. Germline CDR1 ENHRY, CDR2 SYGVKD. The chain's CDR3 is CAISEPQGFNTEAFF. The CDR3 nucleotides are TGTGCCATCAGTGAACCTCAGGGATTCAACACTGAAGCTTTCTTT.

The rearrangement links TRBV6-5 to TRBJ2-2; 8 positions agree with TRBD2. Per the germline V gene, CDR1 is MNHEY and CDR2 is SVGAGI. This CDR3 spans 12 amino acids. The trim removed 11 bases at V and 8 bases at J, leaving 7 bases unmatched. The CDR3 here is CAPGGANGELFF. CDR3 nucleotides: TGTGCCCCCGGGGGGGCTAATGGGGAGCTGTTTTTT.

The chain combines TRBV28 with TRBJ2-1; D may match TRBD1 or TRBD2 (5 bases each). From germline, CDR1 is MDHEN and CDR2 SYDVKM. The CDR3 has 16 residues. V lost 1 base to trimming and J lost 1 base, with 11 bases between them. In DNA, the CDR3 is TGTGCCAGCAGTTTATTTGAGGGGCTGTCCTACAATGAGCAGTTCTTC. It is translated as CASSLFEGLSYNEQFF.

This clone was seen a single time. The gene calls are TRBV30 and TRBJ1-1; TRBD1 matches 11 bases. With V trimmed by 2 bases and J by 8 bases, 7 bases remained unmatched. Per the germline V gene, CDR1 is GTSNPN and CDR2 is SVGIG (reference sequence). The CDR3 totals 14 residues. The CDR3 coding sequence is TGTGCCTGGAGTATAGGACAGGGGGCATACGAAGCTTTCTTT. It specifies CAWSIGQGAYEAFF.

The chain uses TRBV5-1 and TRBJ1-2, with D possibly matching TRBD1 (5 bases). CDR1 and CDR2 from the germline V gene are SGHRS and YFSETQ. V was cut by 0 bases and J by 3 bases, with 15 bases left in between. The CDR3 has 16 amino acids. The CDR3 region is CASSLAPREGDYGYTF. Here the CDR3 DNA reads TGCGCCAGCAGCTTGGCGCCCCGGGAAGGGGACTATGGCTACACCTTC.

The chain links TRBV4-1 to TRBJ2-7; possible D gene TRBD2, 6 bases. With 5 bases removed from V and 2 bases from J, the gap between germline ends came to 13 bases. The CDR3 runs to 14 residues. The germline gives CDR1 MGHRA, CDR2 YSYEKL. The CDR3 sequence is CASSIRDSTYEQYF. CDR3 DNA: TGCGCCAGCAGCATCCGGGACTCTACCTACGAGCAGTACTTC.